This is a list of T cell receptor beta chains from one sample in a study of T cell changes during pregnancy in multiple sclerosis. Method: immunoSEQ multiplex PCR; TCRdb's copy keeps in-frame clones and lacks some. The sample has 90,000 to 100,000 clones, 90% to 95% seen once. Source: peripheral blood, taken in the first trimester of pregnancy. The receptors come from a female donor with multiple sclerosis, enrolled in a pregnancy study. Both conserved end residues are part of each CDR3. Fields, in order: V gene, J gene, D gene, clone size, CDR3 DNA, CDR3 protein. The D gene is left open where the match is weak. Size is stated for part of the rows, as once, few or many counts, or as a class when the clone is expanded.

TRBV5-1	TRBJ2-3	TRBD2	-	TGCGCCAGCAGCTGGGGATTAGCGGGGGGGCCGGATACGCAGTATTTT	CASSWGLAGGPDTQYF
TRBV7-9	TRBJ2-5	TRBD2	-	TGTGCCAGCAGCTTATTCGGGACTAGCCAAGAGACCCAGTACTTC	CASSLFGTSQETQYF
TRBV19	TRBJ1-1	-	once	TGTGCCAGTAGTATCCGGGCGGGGAACACTGAAGCTTTCTTT	CASSIRAGNTEAFF
TRBV5-6	TRBJ1-1	TRBD1	-	TGTGCCAGCAGCAGCCGGGACAGGGTTACTGAAGCTTTCTTT	CASSSRDRVTEAFF
TRBV7-9	TRBJ1-4	-	-	TGTGCCAGCAGCCCACTTCTTCCTAATGAAAAACTGTTTTTT	CASSPLLPNEKLFF
TRBV12-5	TRBJ2-7	TRBD1	-	TGTGCTAGTGTCCCGAGGGACAGGCGGGGATACGAGCAGTACTTC	CASVPRDRRGYEQYF
TRBV11-3	TRBJ2-1	-	-	TGTGCCAGCAGCTCAGGGATCAATGAGCAGTTCTTC	CASSSGINEQFF
TRBV7-3	TRBJ2-7	TRBD1	once	TGTGCCAGCAGCTCGCCCGGCCGGGACAGTGATTACGAGCAGTACTTC	CASSSPGRDSDYEQYF
TRBV14	TRBJ1-6	-	-	TGTGCCAGCAGCCAGGACAGAATAATTTCACCCCTCCACTTT	CASSQDRIISPLHF
TRBV5-5	TRBJ2-3	-	-	TGTGCCAGCAGCTTGATACCGGTCGGGGGGCGGACAGATACGCAGTATTTT	CASSLIPVGGRTDTQYF
TRBV18	TRBJ1-2	-	-	TGTGCCAGCTCACCCCTAGGAAGGGGGATAGACTATGGCTACACCTTC	CASSPLGRGIDYGYTF
TRBV6-1	TRBJ1-2	TRBD1	-	TGTGCCAGCAGTGCTACGGGACAGCGTCTAGACTACACCTTC	CASSATGQRLDYTF
TRBV6-1	TRBJ1-2	-	-	TGTGCCAGCAGTGAAAGACAGGCCTATGGCTACACCTTC	CASSERQAYGYTF
TRBV7-6	TRBJ2-3	TRBD2	-	TGTGCCAGCAGCTTATTTTCTAGGGCGGGGGGGCCGGGCACAGATACGCAGTATTTT	CASSLFSRAGGPGTDTQYF
TRBV6-5	TRBJ2-7	TRBD1	-	TGTGCCAGCAGTCACCGACAGGGCTACGAGCAGTACTTC	CASSHRQGYEQYF
TRBV10-2	TRBJ2-5	TRBD2	-	TGCGCCAGCAGTGGAAGGGGACTAGCGGGGTATTATGAAGAGACCCAGTACTTC	CASSGRGLAGYYEETQYF
TRBV5-5	TRBJ2-2	TRBD1	once	TGTGCCAGCAGCTCCACGGACAGGGCGAACACCGGGGAGCTGTTTTTT	CASSSTDRANTGELFF
TRBV5-4	TRBJ2-1	-	-	TGTGCCAGCAGCTTGGGGGGGCCTTGGGGCGATGAGCAGTTCTTC	CASSLGGPWGDEQFF
TRBV15	TRBJ1-1	TRBD1	-	TGTGCCACCAGCGCCCGACAGGGAGTGAACACTGAAGCTTTCTTT	CATSARQGVNTEAFF
TRBV19	TRBJ1-2	-	-	TGTGCCAGTAGTATAGGGGGCAGGCCCTATGGCTACACCTTC	CASSIGGRPYGYTF
TRBV19	TRBJ1-1	-	-	TGTGCCAGTAGTATAATGGCAGATATGAACACTGAAGCTTTCTTT	CASSIMADMNTEAFF
TRBV7-9	TRBJ2-7	TRBD1	-	TGTGCCAGCAGCGGGACAGGGTCTTTTAGTGGGGCCTACGAGCAGTACTTC	CASSGTGSFSGAYEQYF
TRBV5-8	TRBJ2-3	-	-	TGTGCCAGCAGCTCAGACACAGCTTACACAGATACGCAGTATTTT	CASSSDTAYTDTQYF
TRBV5-6	TRBJ1-1	-	-	TGTGCCAGCAGCTATTGGACAACATTGAACACTGAAGCTTTCTTT	CASSYWTTLNTEAFF
TRBV7-2	TRBJ2-7	-	-	TGTGCCAGCAGCTTAGCGTTCGGTAGCGAGCAGTACTTC	CASSLAFGSEQYF
TRBV4-1	TRBJ1-3	-	-	TGCGCCAGCAGCCAATTGACAGGAGCGGGAGGAAACACCATATATTTT	CASSQLTGAGGNTIYF
TRBV7-9	TRBJ1-6	TRBD1	-	TGTGCCAGCAGCTTGGACAGGGGATGGGGTTCACCCCTCCACTTT	CASSLDRGWGSPLHF
TRBV20-1	TRBJ1-2	-	-	TGCAGTGCTCGACAGAACTATGGCTACACCTTC	CSARQNYGYTF
TRBV6-1	TRBJ1-1	-	once	TGTGCCAGCAGCGCAGGACAGCAGGAGAACACTGAAGCTTTCTTT	CASSAGQQENTEAFF
TRBV5-4	TRBJ2-1	-	-	TGTGCCAGCAGCTTTTACGGGGACTACAATGAGCAGTTCTTC	CASSFYGDYNEQFF
TRBV2	TRBJ1-5	-	-	TGTGCCAGCAGTGACCGAACAGTTAATCAGCCCCAGCATTTT	CASSDRTVNQPQHF
TRBV25-1	TRBJ2-3	-	-	TGTGCCAGCACCTCCTCCAGGGAAGGCACAGATACGCAGTATTTT	CASTSSREGTDTQYF
TRBV9	TRBJ1-1	TRBD1	-	TGTGCCAGCAGCGCCGACCGGACAGGGGCCACTGAAGCTTTCTTT	CASSADRTGATEAFF
TRBV27	TRBJ2-1	-	-	TGTGCCAGCAGTTTGGGCAGGGGGGACTACAATGAGCAGTTCTTC	CASSLGRGDYNEQFF
TRBV7-3	TRBJ2-1	-	-	TGTGCCAGCAGCTTAAAAGGGGGAGGGAATGAGCAGTTCTTC	CASSLKGGGNEQFF
TRBV9	TRBJ1-1	TRBD1	once	TGTGCCAGCAGCTGGACAGGGGACACTGAAGCTTTCTTT	CASSWTGDTEAFF
TRBV5-6	TRBJ1-5	TRBD1	-	TGTGCCAGCAGCTTGGGTCCGGACAGGGTTCTGCGTCAGCCCCAGCATTTT	CASSLGPDRVLRQPQHF